The entry below describes one T cell receptor beta chain. Treatment: randomized to nivolumab then ipilimumab (arm A) or the reverse (arm B). PBMC sorting kept live CD3+CD8+ cells without CD19 or CD56. This specimen comes from a study of sequential checkpoint blockade in melanoma. Across the study: First-line arms were nivolumab then ipilimumab, or the reverse, randomized 1:1.

Repertoires were generated with immunoSEQ multiplex PCR, while TCRdb's copy carries only in-frame clones and drops some. The data contain about 37,000 clones, 84% of them singletons. Looked up from germline, CDR1 is SGHDT and CDR2 is YYEEEE. CDR3 length: 13 residues. The V gene lost 6 bases and the J gene lost 11 bases, with 20 bases spanning the gap. The sequence was obtained from a human donor with melanoma. The V call is TRBV5-6, the J call TRBJ2-5; D perhaps matches TRBD2 (6 bases). The starting material was CD8+ T cells sorted from blood (inferred from file names), obtained from a patient given nivolumab and ipilimumab in sequence. The CDR3 is CASTRDPAREQYF. In DNA, the CDR3 is TGTGCCAGCACCCGGGACCCAGCACGGGAGCAGTACTTC.